This T cell receptor (beta chain) was found in a study of T cell repertoires in cytomegalovirus infection. TCRdb reprocessed the reads with MiXCR, giving one entry per CDR3 protein. This table has fewer than 30,000 distinct CDR3 sequences, 15% to 20% appearing once. The germline V gene encodes CDR1 MNHEY and CDR2 SVGEGT. The CDR3 runs 17 residues. V was pared by 2 bases and J by 0 bases, with 7 bases of the junction left unmatched. A word on this clonotype: Its antigen is not known.

This sequence joins TRBV6-2 or TRBV6-3 and TRBJ2-1; 7 positions match TRBD2. The source of this sequence is a human donor in good health (CMV status not recorded). Some clones in this sample may be carry-over from other donors' samples. This sample comprised CD8+ T cells from cultured PBMCs, obtained from culture after CMV antigen stimulation. DNA for the CDR3: TGTGCCAGCAGTTACGGGCTTTCGGGGGGCTCCTACAATGAGCAGTTCTTC. Translating it yields CASSYGLSGGSYNEQFF.